The clone carrying this T cell receptor beta chain was detected only a few times. The antigen is not known. These data originate in a study of human T cells and chemical hapten exposure. The wider study: Affected patients, primarily female, had alopecia areata, totalis or universalis. The study's findings and limits: PT1 expanded TCR counts and patch test score were linked, and their correlation was positive. Healthy individuals' immune responses may differ from those of donors, who had alopecia.

Noted time point: patch test 3, about 24 weeks after DPC sensitization. Described treatment: therapeutic diphenylcyclopropenone sensitization with weekly scalp DPC. Unfractionated whole blood served as the source for total RNA extraction. TCRdb called the RACE reads again in MiXCR, with one record for every CDR3 protein. This sample has approximately 32,000 distinct CDR3 sequences; over 4.5% occur once, and the top ten carry 5% to 7%. Sequenced material: whole blood, taken in connection with sensitization to the hapten diphenylcyclopropenone (DPC). The source of this sequence is a man younger than 45 with alopecia areata. Some clones in this sample may be carry-over from other donors' samples.

The CDR3: CASSLARTGSTDTQYF. DNA for the CDR3: TGTGCCAGCAGCTTAGCCAGGACAGGGAGCACAGATACGCAGTATTTT. The chain couples TRBV11-3 to TRBJ2-3; 8 bases agree with TRBD1. The CDR3 loop spans 16 amino acids. The junction had 3 bases not matched to a gene; V was cut back by 1 base and J by 0 bases. In germline, CDR1 is SGHNT, CDR2 YENEEA.